The 23 T cell receptor beta chains given below trace back to one sample, sequenced in a study of identical twins (dated by TCRdb to the mid-2010s). The library was produced with 5' RACE. Data came from an Illumina HiSeq 2000. TCRdb reran the public reads through fastp at Q25 and MiXCR, keeping productive beta chains. Identical CDR3 proteins give one entry, which carries the most common genes and DNA. In all, the sample holds some 1,600,000 distinct CDR3 sequences, and less than 40% of those were seen once. Clones ranked in the top ten supply around 0.3% of the sample. Sequenced material: cord blood. Receptors originate from a newborn girl in good health.

The CDR3 bases are TGCAGTGCTCGACTAGCGGCCAACGGGCAGTTCTTC. Its protein is CSARLAANGQFF. This chain connects TRBV20-1 to TRBJ2-1, with 9 bases aligning to TRBD2. CDR3 size: 12 residues. The germline CDR1 and CDR2 sequences are DFQATT and SNEGSKA (reference sequence). Germline trimming cut 5 bases from V and 12 bases from J; bases unmatched to any gene: 8.

The rearrangement joins TRBV6-1 to TRBJ2-1; 8 nucleotides match TRBD1. Looked up from germline, CDR1 is MNHNS and CDR2 is SASEGT. With 0 bases clipped from V and 10 bases from J, the junction kept 8 bases outside the gene matches. The CDR3 is made up of 15 amino acids. The CDR3 reads CASSEALRGRYEQFF. The CDR3 nucleotides read TGTGCCAGCAGTGAAGCGCTCAGGGGGCGGTACGAGCAGTTCTTC.

The sample holds a few counts of this clonotype. V gene TRBV11-1 combines with J gene TRBJ2-4, with a possible D match to TRBD1 (7 bases). Gene TRBJ2-7 matches the end of the DNA better, so the J call may be wrong. Germline V CDR1 and CDR2: SGHAT, FQDESV (reference sequence). The CDR3 sequence is 13 residues long. The CDR3 nucleotides are TGTGCCAGCAGAATTCAGGGGGGCTACGAGCAGTACTTC. Translation gives CASRIQGGYEQYF.

V is TRBV24-1 and J is TRBJ1-2; 9 nucleotides line up with TRBD1. V shed 4 bases, J shed 3 bases, and the junction held 5 bases outside the gene matches. The CDR3 is made up of 15 amino acids. From germline, CDR1 is KGHDR and CDR2 SFDVKD. The CDR3 loop reads CATSERTGEDYGYTF. As DNA, the CDR3 is TGTGCCACCAGTGAGCGGACAGGGGAGGACTATGGCTACACCTTC.

This clonotype was seen only a few times. V is TRBV18 and J is TRBJ2-3; no definite D call. The CDR3 runs 16 residues. The germline gives CDR1 KGHSH, CDR2 LQKENI. V lost 1 base, J lost 3 bases, and 14 bases lay in between. CDR3 protein: CASSPLVPWTTDTQYF. For the CDR3, the DNA is TGTGCCAGCTCACCACTGGTCCCCTGGACGACAGATACGCAGTATTTT.

This clonotype came up many times. The chain employs TRBV3-1 and TRBJ2-6; D remains unclear. Deletions cut 6 bases from V and 0 bases from J, with 6 bases between. This CDR3 contains 14 residues. Per germline, CDR1 LGHDT and CDR2 YNNKEL (reference sequence). The CDR3, as DNA: TGTGCCAGCAGTCTCCTCTCTGGGGCCAACGTCCTGACTTTC. Residues: CASSLLSGANVLTF.

This clonotype was recorded once. The rearrangement uses TRBV3-1 and TRBJ2-1; 9 bases agree with TRBD2. There are 17 residues in the CDR3. Germline values: CDR1 LGHDT, CDR2 YNNKEL (reference sequence). The V segment lost 0 bases and the J segment 3 bases; nucleotides outside the gene matches: 6. The CDR3 protein is CASSQDWGLAFYNEQFF. The DNA of the CDR3 is TGTGCCAGCAGCCAAGATTGGGGACTAGCCTTCTACAATGAGCAGTTCTTC.

This clonotype was observed at least ten times. The gene calls are TRBV7-2 and TRBJ2-1; TRBD2 matches 8 bases. V lost 0 bases, J lost 4 bases, and 2 bases stayed unmatched. Germline assignment: CDR1 SGHTA and CDR2 FQGNSA. This CDR3 has 15 amino acids. The CDR3 bases are TGTGCCAGCAGCTTAGCTAGCGGGGTGTACAATGAGCAGTTCTTC. It yields the protein CASSLASGVYNEQFF.

Worth noting for this clonotype: A read error may explain this, as a much larger clone is one base away. The chain employs TRBV27 and TRBJ2-1; D is unresolved. The CDR3 is made up of 11 amino acids. Germline V lookup: CDR1 MNHEY, CDR2 SMNVEV (reference sequence). V was pared by 2 bases and J by 13 bases, with 9 bases between. In nucleotides, the CDR3 is TGTGCCAGCAGTTTAACGGAGACCCAGTTCTTC. Translated, it gives CASSLTETQFF.

This clonotype was counted once. The rearrangement links TRBV9 to TRBJ2-7; 14 bases map to TRBD2. The CDR3 is 15 residues long. Trimming removed 3 bases from V and 5 bases from J; junction bases left unmatched: 4. Germline loops: CDR1 SGDLS, CDR2 YYNGEE. CDR3 coding DNA: TGTGCCAGCAGCGGGACTAGCGGGGGGCAAAACGAGCAGTACTTC. It encodes CASSGTSGGQNEQYF. The complete variable domain, with remaining parts taken from reference TRBV9 and TRBJ2-7, reads DSGVTQTPKHLITATGQRVTLRCSPRSGDLSVYWYQQSLDQGLQFLIQYYNGEERAKGNILERFSAQQFPDLHSELNLSSLELGDSALYFCASSGTSGGQNEQYFGPGTRLTVT.

The chain is built from TRBV6-1 and TRBJ1-1; D is unclear. Germline V lookup: CDR1 MNHNS, CDR2 SASEGT. Trimming left V 7 bases short and J 1 base short, with 13 bases between. This CDR3 is 14 amino acids long. CDR3 in amino acids: CASTQPRENTEAFF. The DNA for the CDR3 is TGTGCCAGCACCCAACCCAGAGAGAACACTGAAGCTTTCTTT.

V and J are TRBV25-1 and TRBJ2-3; 13 bases are shared with TRBD2. Trimming removed 6 bases from V and 8 bases from J; junction bases left unmatched: 5. The length of the CDR3 is 14 residues. CDR1 is MGHDK and CDR2 is SYGVNS in the germline V gene. Here the CDR3 DNA reads TGTGCCAGCAGACTAGCGGGGGGGCTGGCTACGCAGTATTTT. Encoded protein: CASRLAGGLATQYF. The full variable domain, rest sourced from reference TRBV25-1 and TRBJ2-3, is EADIYQTPRYLVIGTGKKITLECSQTMGHDKMYWYQQDPGMELHLIHYSYGVNSTEKGDLSSESTVSRIRTEHFPLTLESARPSHTSQYLCASRLAGGLATQYFGPGTRLTVL.

This sequence joins TRBV18 and TRBJ2-1, with 7 bases matching TRBD1. CDR1 is KGHSH and CDR2 is LQKENI in the germline V gene. The ends lost 3 bases at V and 10 bases at J; junction bases unmatched: 21. This CDR3 is built from 18 residues. CDR3 in DNA: TGTGCCAGCTCACCGGCTAACAAGGGTGCCCTAGGGGGCTACGAGCAGTTCTTC. It translates to CASSPANKGALGGYEQFF.

This chain links TRBV7-2 with TRBJ1-1; 7 bases match TRBD1. CDR3 length: 15 amino acids. J lost 4 bases, V lost 4 bases, and 9 bases had no gene match. The germline V gene has CDR1 SGHTA and CDR2 FQGNSA. The CDR3 reads CASSSQGYLGTEAFF. For the CDR3, the DNA is TGTGCCAGCAGCTCACAGGGGTACTTGGGCACTGAAGCTTTCTTT.

This clonotype was found a few times. The chain employs TRBV28 and TRBJ2-7; possible D gene TRBD1, 6 bases. Trimming took off 1 base at V and 6 bases at J, with 13 bases between the two ends. The CDR3 is made up of 14 amino acids. Germline V gene data show CDR1 as MDHEN and CDR2 as SYDVKM. In DNA form, the CDR3 reads TGTGCCAGCAGTTTATTCCTTGGACAGCCCGAGCAGTACTTC. It yields the protein CASSLFLGQPEQYF.

This clonotype was seen more than once but under ten times. The gene calls are TRBV20-1 and TRBJ1-5; maybe TRBD1 (6 bases). The CDR3 is 13 amino acids. Germline V lookup: CDR1 DFQATT, CDR2 SNEGSKA (reference sequence). Trimming pared 3 bases from V and 6 bases from J, leaving 12 bases between. Here the CDR3 DNA reads TGCAGTGCTAGTCGGGGGGCTAGTCAGCCCCAGCATTTT. It is translated as CSASRGASQPQHF.

This clonotype was seen only a few times. This chain connects TRBV7-2 to TRBJ2-3, with 7 bases that match TRBD1. The CDR3 is 15 residues long. J was trimmed by 1 base and V by 2 bases; bases with no gene match: 3. CDR1 and CDR2 from the germline V gene are SGHTA and FQGNSA. The DNA for the CDR3 is TGTGCCAGCAGCTTAATGCAGGGGGGCACAGATACGCAGTATTTT. It yields the protein CASSLMQGGTDTQYF.

This clonotype was counted ten times or more. The DNA of the CDR3 is TGCAGCGTTGTAGACGCTCCGGGACAGGGGTCCTACGAGCAGTACTTC. Its translation is CSVVDAPGQGSYEQYF. The chain uses TRBV29-1 and TRBJ2-7, with 10 bases fitting TRBD1. V was clipped by 4 bases and J by 1 base; unmatched bases: 10. Germline CDR1 is SQVTM and CDR2 is ANQGSEA. The CDR3 sequence is 16 residues long.

The V call is TRBV5-1, the J call TRBJ2-7, with D unclear. Gene TRBJ2-5 matches the end of the DNA better, so the J call may be wrong. Germline assignment: CDR1 SGHRS and CDR2 YFSETQ. CDR3 length: 13 amino acids. The CDR3, as DNA: TGCGCCAGCAGCTTGGGGGTTATGGAGACCCAGTACTTC. This gives the protein CASSLGVMETQYF.

CDR3 coding DNA: TGTGCCAGCAGTTTATGTCCAGCGGGGGACACCGGGGAGCTGTTTTTT. This sequence encodes CASSLCPAGDTGELFF. V usage is TRBV27 and J usage is TRBJ2-2, with 8 bases identical to TRBD2. The germline V gene encodes CDR1 MNHEY and CDR2 SMNVEV (reference sequence). The CDR3 spans 16 residues. J gave up 3 bases and V 1 base, and 4 bases lay outside the gene matches.

This clonotype was counted only a few times. The genes are TRBV28 and TRBJ2-7; tentative D call: TRBD2 (5 bases). CDR1 MDHEN and CDR2 SYDVKM come from the germline V gene. V was clipped by 0 bases and J by 5 bases, with 26 bases between them. The CDR3 spans 19 residues. CDR3 sequence (DNA): TGTGCCAGCAGTTTATGGGCCGGCGGCGAAGCTCTCGGGATCCACGAGCAGTACTTC. Encoded protein: CASSLWAGGEALGIHEQYF.

CDR3 region: CAISGAGGNTIYF. CDR3 DNA sequence: TGTGCCATCAGTGGTGCAGGGGGAAACACCATATATTTT. This sequence joins TRBV10-3 and TRBJ1-3; D possibly corresponds to TRBD1 (5 bases). This CDR3 spans 13 amino acids. CDR1 is ENHRY, CDR2 SYGVKD, per germline. The V and J ends lost 4 bases and 4 bases respectively, with 8 bases between them.

This clonotype was seen a few times. The J gene is TRBJ2-1, the V gene TRBV11-1; D is uncertain. This CDR3 is 15 amino acids long. Per the germline V gene, CDR1 is SGHAT and CDR2 is FQDESV (reference sequence). Between the trimmed V and J ends, which lost 2 bases and 5 bases, there was a span of 13 bases. The CDR3 sequence: CASSLIQSGHNEQFF. The CDR3 coding sequence is TGTGCCAGCAGCTTAATCCAGTCGGGTCACAATGAGCAGTTCTTC.